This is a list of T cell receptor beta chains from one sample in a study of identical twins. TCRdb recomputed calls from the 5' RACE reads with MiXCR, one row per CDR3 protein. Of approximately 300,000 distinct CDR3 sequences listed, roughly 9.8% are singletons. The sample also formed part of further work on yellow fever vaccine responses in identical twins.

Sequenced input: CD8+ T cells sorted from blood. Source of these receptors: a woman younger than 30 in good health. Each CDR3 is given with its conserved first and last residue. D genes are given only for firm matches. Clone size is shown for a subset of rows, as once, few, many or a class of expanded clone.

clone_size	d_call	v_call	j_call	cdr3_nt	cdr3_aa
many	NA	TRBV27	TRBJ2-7	TGTGCCAGCGGACCGGGACACCCCTACGAGCAGTACTTC	CASGPGHPYEQYF
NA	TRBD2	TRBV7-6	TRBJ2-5	TGTGCCAGCAGCTTAGTGTGGAGCGGGGGGCCACAAGAGACCCAGTACTTC	CASSLVWSGGPQETQYF
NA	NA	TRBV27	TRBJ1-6	TGTGCCAGCTCTTTTGGAGGGGGTGGGTCACCCCTCCACTTT	CASSFGGGGSPLHF
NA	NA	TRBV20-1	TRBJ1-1	TGCAGTGCTAAGTCATCGGACAAGAACACTGAAGCTTTCTTT	CSAKSSDKNTEAFF
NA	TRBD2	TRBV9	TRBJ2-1	TGTGCCAGCAGCCCCAATCCGGGACTAGCGGCGAATGTGCAGTTCTTC	CASSPNPGLAANVQFF
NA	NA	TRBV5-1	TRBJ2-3	TGCGCCAGCAGCACCTTAGCCGGGGATACGCAGTATTTT	CASSTLAGDTQYF
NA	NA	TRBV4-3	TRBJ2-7	TGCGCCAGCAGCCACAAAGGTGGTTTACAGTACTTC	CASSHKGGLQYF
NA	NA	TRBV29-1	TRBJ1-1	TGCAGCGTTGATGGGGGGTGGGGCCCTGAAGCTTTCTTT	CSVDGGWGPEAFF
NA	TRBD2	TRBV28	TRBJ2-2	TGTGCCAGCACCGGCTGGGGGTCTAGCGGGAGTTTCACCGGGGAGCTGTTTTTT	CASTGWGSSGSFTGELFF
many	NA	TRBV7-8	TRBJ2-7	TGTGCCAGCACCGTGGGGGGCTCCTACGAGCAGTACTTC	CASTVGGSYEQYF
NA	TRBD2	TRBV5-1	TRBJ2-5	TGCGCCAGCAGCTGGGGACTAGCGCAAGAGACCCAGTACTTC	CASSWGLAQETQYF
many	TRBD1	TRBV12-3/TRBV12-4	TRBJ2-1	TGTGCCAGCAGTCTTATTCAGGGGGATGAGCAGTTCTTC	CASSLIQGDEQFF
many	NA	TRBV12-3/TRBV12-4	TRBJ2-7	TGTGCCAGCAGTTTAACGGGGCCCACCCCCTACGAGCAGTACTTC	CASSLTGPTPYEQYF
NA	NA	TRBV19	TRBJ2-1	TGTGCCAGCCTCTCGGACGGCAATGAGCAGTTCTTC	CASLSDGNEQFF
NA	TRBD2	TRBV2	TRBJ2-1	TGTGCCAGCAGTGAAGTAGAGCGGGGGCACAATGAGCAGTTCTTC	CASSEVERGHNEQFF
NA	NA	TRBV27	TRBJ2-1	TGTGCCAGCACTCTGGGCCCTCAGGACCGCAATGAGCAGTTCTTC	CASTLGPQDRNEQFF
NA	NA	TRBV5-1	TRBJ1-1	TGCGCCAGCAGCCAACCCGACACGAGGGAGGAAGCTTTCTTT	CASSQPDTREEAFF
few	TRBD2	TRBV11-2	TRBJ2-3	TGTGCCAGCAGCTTATTCCCGGGACTAGCGGGAGTGACAGATACGCAGTATTTT	CASSLFPGLAGVTDTQYF
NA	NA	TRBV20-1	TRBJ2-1	TGCAGTGCTAGAGATTTGGGCGGGACCCCGGGGAATGAGCAGTTCTTC	CSARDLGGTPGNEQFF
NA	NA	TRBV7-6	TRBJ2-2	TGTGCCAGCAGGTGGGGGACCGGGGAGCTGTTTTTT	CASRWGTGELFF
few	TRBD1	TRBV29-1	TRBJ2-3	TGCAGCGTTGAGCGGACAGGACATACTAGCACAGATACGCAGTATTTT	CSVERTGHTSTDTQYF
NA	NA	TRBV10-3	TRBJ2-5	TGTGCCAGCCGGAATGGGTTAAGCCAAGAGACCCAGTACTTC	CASRNGLSQETQYF
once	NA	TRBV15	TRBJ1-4	TGTGCCACCAGCTTCCGCTTGTGGGAAAAACTGTTTTTT	CATSFRLWEKLFF
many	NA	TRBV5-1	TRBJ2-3	TGCGCCAGCAGCTTGGGACAGAGCGCAGATACGCAGTATTTT	CASSLGQSADTQYF